This T cell receptor beta chain was captured by sequencing in a study of cytomegalovirus exposure and HLA in healthy donors. This clone has just a few counts. Use of 60 Vbeta and 13 Jbeta primers characterized the PCR. The data were produced by immunoSEQ multiplex PCR, yet TCRdb's version contains in-frame clones alone and is incomplete. There are roughly 300,000 clones in the sample; roughly 88% occur only once, and roughly 4% lies in the top ten. The CDR3 has 14 amino acids. The germline V gene has CDR1 MNHNY and CDR2 SVGAGI (reference sequence). V lost 10 bases and J lost 4; bases outside the gene matches: 10.

The sequence derives from a man in his forties or fifties in good health and CMV-seropositive. Sequenced input: PBMCs. This sequence joins TRBV6-6 and TRBJ1-5; 7 bases agree with TRBD1. CDR3 residues: CATNDRERNQPQHF. DNA for the CDR3: TGTGCCACTAATGACAGGGAACGGAATCAGCCCCAGCATTTT.